These 25 T cell receptor beta chains were all obtained from the same sample, sequenced in a study of T cell repertoires in cytomegalovirus infection. TCRdb reprocessed the reads with MiXCR, giving one entry per CDR3 protein. The sample includes about 740,000 distinct CDR3 sequences, less than 40% of them seen just once. Sequencing was performed on PBMCs. These receptors all come from a human donor in good health (CMV status not recorded). Some clones in this sample may be carry-over from other donors' samples.

This clonotype showed up just a few times. The genes are TRBV7-8 and TRBJ1-1; D not resolved. This CDR3 contains 15 residues. The germline gives CDR1 SGHVS, CDR2 FQNEAQ. The germline V and J ends were trimmed by 5 bases and 1 base, with 14 bases remaining between them. In DNA form, the CDR3 reads TGTGCCAGCAGCCCCGTAGAGGCAACGAACACTGAAGCTTTCTTT. Encoded protein: CASSPVEATNTEAFF. The full variable domain, rest sourced from reference TRBV7-8 and TRBJ1-1, is GAGVSQSPRYKVAKRGQDVALRCDPISGHVSLFWYQQALGQGPEFLTYFQNEAQLDKSGLPSDRFFAERPEGSVSTLKIQRTQQEDSAVYLCASSPVEATNTEAFFGQGTRLTVV.

This clonotype appeared a single time. V is TRBV19 and J is TRBJ2-1; no clear D. Germline lookup yields CDR1 LNHDA and CDR2 SQIVND (reference sequence). V was pared by 4 bases and J by 4 bases, with 8 bases between. The CDR3 runs to 13 residues. The CDR3 DNA follows: TGTGCCAGTAGTACAACGCTTTACAATGAGCAGTTCTTC. Its protein is CASSTTLYNEQFF. The full variable domain, with the rest looked up from reference TRBV19 and TRBJ2-1, is DGGITQSPKYLFRKEGQNVTLSCEQNLNHDAMYWYRQDPGQGLRLIYYSQIVNDFQKGDIAEGYSVSREKKESFPLTVTSAQKNPTAFYLCASSTTLYNEQFFGPGTRLTVL.

This clonotype was picked up many times. The chain is built from TRBV4-2 and TRBJ1-1; D perhaps matches TRBD1 (5 bases). Germline CDR1 reads LGHNA; CDR2 reads YNFKEQ. This CDR3 has 16 amino acids. V shed 3 bases and J shed 2 bases, with 16 bases lying between them. The CDR3 sequence: CASSQFRDYGNTEAFF. The DNA of the CDR3 is TGTGCCAGCAGCCAGTTTAGGGACTATGGCAACACTGAAGCTTTCTTT.

CDR3 sequence (DNA): TGTGCCAGCAGCCTGAGGGACAGTCAGTACAATGAGCAGTTCTTC. Protein: CASSLRDSQYNEQFF. The chain couples TRBV7-9 to TRBJ2-1; the match to TRBD1 covers 7 bases. Losses at the gene ends were 5 bases for V and 4 bases for J; bases not matched to a gene: 8. The CDR3 extends over 15 amino acids. Germline V gives CDR1 SEHNR, CDR2 FQNEAQ (reference sequence).

This clonotype was found a few times. The chain joins TRBV19 to TRBJ1-5; D ambiguous. V was pared by 2 bases and J by 10 bases, with 12 bases between. CDR1 is LNHDA and CDR2 is SQIVND in the germline V gene (reference sequence). The CDR3 is 13 residues long. CDR3 residues: CASSILSGRPQHF. The CDR3 nucleotides are TGTGCCAGTAGTATATTATCGGGTCGACCCCAGCATTTT.

J is TRBJ2-7 and V is TRBV7-8; D not resolved. V lost 5 bases, J lost 3 bases, and 17 bases lay in between. From germline, CDR1 is SGHVS and CDR2 FQNEAQ. The CDR3 contains 15 residues. The CDR3 sequence: CASSPGSTNNYEQYF. The DNA for the CDR3 is TGTGCCAGCAGCCCCGGGTCGACGAACAACTACGAGCAGTACTTC.

The chain employs TRBV24-1 and TRBJ1-5; D is perhaps TRBD1 (6 bases). The V gene's germline CDR1 is KGHDR and CDR2 SFDVKD. The CDR3 has 17 residues. Trimming stripped 2 bases from V and 6 bases from J, with 19 bases between. Here the CDR3 DNA reads TGTGCCACCAGTGATTCTCCGGGGGGGGCCGGGGGTCAGCCCCAGCATTTT. As protein: CATSDSPGGAGGQPQHF.

This clonotype was counted between two and nine times. This chain joins TRBV5-1 and TRBJ2-7, with 7 positions matching TRBD2. The CDR3 extends over 15 amino acids. Germline assignment: CDR1 SGHRS and CDR2 YFSETQ. Germline trimming cut 5 bases from V and 5 bases from J; bases unmatched to any gene: 13. Here the CDR3 reads CASSKYGREQNEQYF. CDR3 nucleotides: TGCGCCAGCAGTAAGTATGGGCGGGAGCAGAACGAGCAGTACTTC.

With respect to this clonotype: A single base separates this from a much larger clone, so it may be a read error. The chain joins TRBV11-1 to TRBJ1-1; D gene ambiguous. CDR3 size: 14 residues. The germline V gene has CDR1 SGHAT and CDR2 FQDESV (reference sequence). V dropped 8 bases and J dropped 5 bases, with 18 bases sitting between them. The CDR3 nucleotides read TGTGCCAGCCAGTTTAGGGAAGTGAGTACTGAAGCTTTCTTT. This translates into CASQFREVSTEAFF. Full variable domain (rest looked up from reference TRBV11-1 and TRBJ1-1): EAEVAQSPRYKITEKSQAVAFWCDPISGHATLYWYRQILGQGPELLVQFQDESVVDDSQLPKDRFSAERLKGVDSTLKIQPAELGDSAMYLCASQFREVSTEAFFGQGTRLTVV.

This clonotype came up a few times. This rearrangement joins TRBV7-6 to TRBJ2-7; D may be TRBD1 (7 bases). Germline lookup yields CDR1 SGHVS and CDR2 FNYEAQ. This CDR3 has 16 residues. Trimming stripped 5 bases from V and 7 bases from J, with 24 bases between. The CDR3 is CASSPKEPGRGEEQYF. Written as DNA, the CDR3 is TGTGCCAGCAGCCCAAAGGAACCGGGCAGGGGGGAGGAGCAGTACTTC. Filled out from reference TRBV7-6 and TRBJ2-7, the complete variable domain reads GAGVSQSPRYKVTKRGQDVALRCDPISGHVSLYWYRQALGQGPEFLTYFNYEAQQDKSGLPNDRFSAERPEGSISTLTIQRTEQRDSAMYRCASSPKEPGRGEEQYFGPGTRLTVT.

Comment on this clonotype: A clone one base away is much larger, so this may be a read error. Likely a read error: the CDR3 ends without its conserved phenylalanine or tryptophan. DNA for the CDR3: TGTGCCAGCAGCTTACAATGGAGGGACCCCCTGCTGGGGCAGTTCTTA. Translating it yields CASSLQWRDPLLGQFL. V gene TRBV7-2 combines with J gene TRBJ2-1; possible D gene TRBD2, 6 bases. Germline V gene sequence: CDR1 SGHTA, CDR2 FQGNSA. The CDR3 extends over 16 amino acids. The V end lost 2 bases, the J end lost 12 bases, and 23 bases lay between the germline ends.

Ten or more counts support this clonotype. This chain connects TRBV6-5 to TRBJ2-2; 11 bases align to TRBD1. J was trimmed by 4 bases and V by 2 bases; bases with no gene match: 6. CDR3 length: 17 residues. Germline CDR1 reads MNHEY; CDR2 reads SVGAGI. CDR3 amino acids: CASSYEGTGGRTGELFF. CDR3 nucleotide sequence: TGTGCCAGCAGTTACGAAGGGACAGGGGGACGCACCGGGGAGCTGTTTTTT.

The CDR3 nucleotides are TGCAGTGCTAGAGAAGGGCCTGGGGACAATGAGCAGTTCTTC. It translates to CSAREGPGDNEQFF. The chain links TRBV20-1 to TRBJ2-1; D is unresolved. V lost 0 bases, J lost 5 bases, and 11 bases lay in between. CDR1 is DFQATT, CDR2 SNEGSKA, per germline (reference sequence). This CDR3 is 14 amino acids long.

The chain employs TRBV6-5 and TRBJ2-5; TRBD2 agrees at 7 bases. After removal of 5 bases from V and 10 bases from J, the junction contained 19 bases not matched to a gene. The CDR3 runs to 16 residues. Germline V gives CDR1 MNHEY, CDR2 SVGAGI. Here the CDR3 reads CASSRGDIQNRGVQYF. CDR3 in DNA: TGTGCCAGCAGTAGAGGGGATATACAAAATCGGGGGGTCCAGTACTTC.

This chain links TRBV10-3 with TRBJ2-5; a possible D gene is TRBD2 (5 bases). The length of the CDR3 is 13 residues. Trimming cost V 4 bases and J 5 bases, with 11 bases left between them. Per the germline V gene, CDR1 is ENHRY and CDR2 is SYGVKD. DNA for the CDR3: TGTGCCATCAGTGGAGGGCCTAGGGAGACCCAGTACTTC. It translates to CAISGGPRETQYF.

This chain connects TRBV7-6 to TRBJ1-1; 9 nucleotides line up with TRBD1. V lost 3 bases to trimming and J lost 7 bases; unmatched junction nucleotides: 6. The CDR3 totals 14 residues. CDR1 is SGHVS and CDR2 is FNYEAQ in the germline V gene. CDR3 in amino acids: CASSFGQGSLEAFF. Written as DNA, the CDR3 is TGTGCCAGCAGCTTCGGACAGGGGAGCCTTGAAGCTTTCTTT.

This chain uses TRBV9 with TRBJ1-1, with 7 bases aligning to TRBD1. The CDR3 runs 15 residues. The V segment lost 0 bases and the J segment 3 bases; nucleotides outside the gene matches: 5. Germline assignment: CDR1 SGDLS and CDR2 YYNGEE. The CDR3 nucleotides read TGTGCCAGCAGCGTAGACATTAGGGGGCACACTGAAGCTTTCTTT. Its protein product is CASSVDIRGHTEAFF.

The table lists this clonotype with a few counts. This chain links TRBV7-2 with TRBJ1-2; no definite D call. With 7 bases removed from V and 5 bases from J, the gap between germline ends came to 14 bases. Germline V gives CDR1 SGHTA, CDR2 FQGNSA. CDR3 length: 13 residues. CDR3 nucleotides: TGTGCCAGCAACGGAGGTCCCTTTTATGGCTACACCTTC. Its protein is CASNGGPFYGYTF.

This clonotype appeared a few times. This chain connects TRBV5-1 to TRBJ1-1; D is ambiguous. V lost 5 bases and J 2 bases, leaving 10 bases between the germline ends. The germline gives CDR1 SGHRS, CDR2 YFSETQ. This CDR3 is 13 amino acids long. DNA for the CDR3: TGCGCCAGCAGGGGAGAGTTTAACACTGAAGCTTTCTTT. This sequence encodes CASRGEFNTEAFF.

This clonotype appeared a few times. This chain connects TRBV19 to TRBJ1-6; no clear D gene. CDR1 and CDR2 from the germline V gene are LNHDA and SQIVND (reference sequence). The V end was cut by 6 bases, the J end by 7 bases, with 7 bases between. The CDR3 length is 12 residues. The CDR3 loop is CASRDGNSPLHF. The CDR3 DNA follows: TGTGCCAGTAGGGACGGGAATTCACCCCTCCACTTT.

This clonotype has ten or more counts. The chain combines TRBV7-8 with TRBJ2-1; TRBD2 agrees at 8 bases. This CDR3 is built from 15 residues. The V gene's germline CDR1 is SGHVS and CDR2 FQNEAQ. V lost 1 base, J lost 2 bases, and 1 base stayed unmatched. The chain's CDR3 is CASSLEGLAYNEQFF. For the CDR3, the DNA is TGTGCCAGCAGCTTAGAGGGACTAGCCTACAATGAGCAGTTCTTC. Complete variable domain (other parts from reference TRBV7-8 and TRBJ2-1): GAGVSQSPRYKVAKRGQDVALRCDPISGHVSLFWYQQALGQGPEFLTYFQNEAQLDKSGLPSDRFFAERPEGSVSTLKIQRTQQEDSAVYLCASSLEGLAYNEQFFGPGTRLTVL.

V usage is TRBV7-8 and J usage is TRBJ2-3; 7 bases agree with TRBD1. The germline V gene encodes CDR1 SGHVS and CDR2 FQNEAQ. V shed 2 bases, J shed 5 bases, and the junction held 7 bases outside the gene matches. The CDR3 has 15 residues. For the CDR3, the DNA is TGTGCCAGCAGCTTAATGGGACAGAGGAGAGATACGCAGTATTTT. This sequence encodes CASSLMGQRRDTQYF.

This clonotype showed up many times. The chain carries TRBV7-8 and TRBJ1-1, with D possibly being TRBD1 (6 bases). Germline values: CDR1 SGHVS, CDR2 FQNEAQ. The CDR3 loop spans 14 amino acids. Trimming stripped 5 bases from V and 4 bases from J, with 14 bases between. The CDR3 DNA reads as TGTGCCAGCAGCAGAAAGGGGGTAGCCACTGAAGCTTTCTTT. This encodes CASSRKGVATEAFF.

This clonotype occurred a few times. This chain uses TRBV7-9 with TRBJ1-2; D might be TRBD1 (5 bases). The germline V and J ends were trimmed by 7 bases and 5 bases, with 11 bases remaining between them. The CDR3 is 12 residues long. Germline-derived CDR1 and CDR2 are SEHNR and FQNEAQ (reference sequence). The CDR3 DNA reads TGTGCCAGCACCGAAGGGGCTTATGGCTACACCTTC. As protein: CASTEGAYGYTF.

This clonotype turned up a few times. This rearrangement joins TRBV5-4 to TRBJ2-5; D could derive from TRBD1 or TRBD2 (5 bases each). Germline assignment: CDR1 SGHNT and CDR2 YYREEE (reference sequence). Trimming cost V 3 bases and J 2 bases, with 14 bases left between them. The CDR3 runs to 15 residues. CDR3 in amino acids: CASSSGTDVQETQYF. CDR3 coding DNA: TGTGCCAGCAGCTCCGGGACGGATGTTCAAGAGACCCAGTACTTC.